This is a list of T cell receptor beta chains from one sample in a study of regulatory T cells in long-lasting Graves disease. From the multiplex PCR reads, TCRdb called clonotypes with MiXCR, one entry per CDR3 protein. Of a few hundred thousand distinct CDR3 sequences in the sample, about a quarter were seen once. The specimen was peripheral blood mononuclear cells (PBMCs), collected when the disease was refractory, from a patient treated with antithyroid drugs. Receptor source: a female donor with Graves disease. CDR3s include the opening cysteine and the closing phenylalanine or tryptophan. A D gene is named only where the DNA matches it firmly. The size field is filled for only some rows; it gives once, few, many or a size class.

d_call	v_call	clone_size	j_call	cdr3_length	cdr3_aa	cdr3_nt
TRBD1	TRBV12-3/TRBV12-4	few	TRBJ2-7	17	CASSTRIGGTGAYEQYF	TGTGCCAGCAGTACTCGTATAGGGGGGACAGGGGCCTACGAGCAGTACTTC
NA	TRBV28	NA	TRBJ1-4	14	CASSRQAVNEKLFF	TGTGCCAGCAGTAGACAGGCGGTTAATGAAAAACTGTTTTTT
TRBD1	TRBV6-2/TRBV6-3	many	TRBJ1-5	14	CASSESTGGLPQHF	TGTGCCAGCAGTGAGTCGACAGGGGGCTTGCCCCAGCATTTT
NA	TRBV2	many	TRBJ1-1	13	CASFTLKNTEAFF	TGTGCCAGCTTCACGCTAAAGAACACTGAAGCTTTCTTT
NA	TRBV25-1	many	TRBJ2-5	14	CASSESTSQETQYF	TGTGCCAGCAGTGAATCAACCTCCCAAGAGACCCAGTACTTC
NA	TRBV7-2	many	TRBJ2-5	15	CASSPAGQGSETQYF	TGTGCCAGCAGCCCGGCGGGGCAGGGGAGTGAGACCCAGTACTTC
NA	TRBV28	once	TRBJ1-6	14	CASSSSVFNSPLRF	TGTGCCAGCAGTTCGTCGGTGTTCAATTCACCCCTCCGCTTT
NA	TRBV5-1	few	TRBJ2-7	14	CASSLLLSDYEQYF	TGCGCCAGCAGCTTGTTACTATCTGACTACGAGCAGTACTTC
TRBD2	TRBV30	few	TRBJ2-2	14	CAWSRTSGIGELFF	TGTGCCTGGTCCCGGACTAGCGGGATCGGGGAGCTGTTTTTT
NA	TRBV20-1	NA	TRBJ1-5	15	CSARDWSGVGQPQHF	TGCAGTGCTAGAGATTGGTCAGGGGTCGGTCAGCCCCAGCATTTT
TRBD2	TRBV7-9	NA	TRBJ2-2	15	CASSYASGTTGELFF	TGTGCCAGCAGCTATGCTAGCGGGACCACCGGGGAGCTGTTTTTT
NA	TRBV10-3	few	TRBJ2-7	14	CAISESISGDEQYF	TGTGCCATCAGTGAGTCGATCTCAGGGGACGAGCAGTACTTC
NA	TRBV6-1	NA	TRBJ2-4	13	CASARDGSDIQYF	TGTGCCAGCGCTCGGGATGGCTCGGACATTCAGTACTTC
TRBD1	TRBV10-3	few	TRBJ1-1	14	CAISLDRGFTEAFF	TGTGCCATCAGCTTGGACAGGGGGTTCACTGAAGCTTTCTTT
NA	TRBV28	many	TRBJ2-7	14	CASPQQVRSYEQYF	TGTGCCAGCCCCCAACAGGTCCGCTCCTACGAGCAGTACTTC
NA	TRBV20-1	NA	TRBJ2-2	12	CSASKNTGELFF	TGCAGTGCTAGTAAAAACACCGGGGAGCTGTTTTTT
NA	TRBV28	NA	TRBJ1-5	15	CASRLYGTGNQPQHF	TGTGCCAGCAGACTCTACGGGACGGGCAATCAGCCCCAGCATTTT
NA	TRBV19	NA	TRBJ2-7	15	CASSRGAQPSYEQYF	TGTGCCAGTAGTAGGGGGGCGCAACCTTCCTACGAGCAGTACTTC
TRBD1	TRBV5-5	few	TRBJ1-4	16	CASSSRIQGINEKLFF	TGTGCCAGCAGTTCCCGAATACAGGGGATAAATGAAAAACTGTTTTTT
TRBD1	TRBV28	few	TRBJ2-3	15	CASSTDRGVTDTQYF	TGTGCCAGCAGTACGGACAGGGGTGTCACAGATACGCAGTATTTT
NA	TRBV27	many	TRBJ2-7	18	CASSQFGRWGGKGGEQYF	TGTGCCAGCAGTCAATTCGGGCGTTGGGGCGGGAAAGGGGGCGAGCAGTACTTC
NA	TRBV7-8	many	TRBJ2-7	18	CASSLAASGPRSSYEQYF	TGTGCCAGCAGCTTAGCGGCGTCGGGGCCGCGGAGCTCCTACGAGCAGTACTTC
NA	TRBV10-3	few	TRBJ2-7	12	CAIRSSENEQYF	TGTGCCATCAGGAGTAGCGAAAACGAGCAGTACTTC
TRBD2	TRBV28	many	TRBJ2-7	14	CASSSPGTSYEQYF	TGTGCCAGCAGTTCCCCCGGGACTAGCTACGAGCAGTACTTC
NA	TRBV7-3	NA	TRBJ2-7	13	CASSWDVGDEQYF	TGTGCCAGCAGCTGGGACGTCGGGGACGAGCAGTACTTC
TRBD2	TRBV2	many	TRBJ2-7	16	CASREREGQRSNEQYF	TGTGCCAGCAGAGAGCGGGAGGGCCAGAGGTCCAACGAGCAGTACTTC
NA	TRBV30	many	TRBJ1-1	12	CAWSVTGKEAFF	TGTGCCTGGAGTGTCACAGGCAAAGAAGCTTTCTTT
NA	TRBV7-9	NA	TRBJ2-1	13	CASSRDTGDEQFF	TGTGCCAGCAGCCGGGACACCGGCGATGAGCAGTTCTTC
NA	TRBV4-3	NA	TRBJ1-2	17	CASSQELGGRGRYGYTF	TGCGCCAGCAGCCAAGAATTGGGGGGCAGGGGCCGTTATGGCTACACCTTC